This record concerns one T cell receptor beta chain sequence. The source of the sample is a study of T cells in Graves' hyperthyroidism and ophthalmopathy. CDR1 and CDR2 (germline): SGHVS, FNYEAQ. This CDR3 has 15 residues. V was pared by 7 bases and J by 5 bases, with 10 bases of the junction left unmatched. Amplification of TCR beta CDR3 regions used RNA as the template. TCR CDR3 underwent first-round RT-PCR with the HTBI primer set. TCRdb re-called the multiplex PCR reads with MiXCR, one entry per CDR3 protein. The sample shows nearly 750,000 distinct CDR3 sequences, roughly a third of them seen only once.

Sequencing used blood. The V and J genes are TRBV7-6 and TRBJ1-4; TRBD1 matches 7 bases. This TCR was recovered from a woman aged 40 to 55 with Graves' hyperthyroidism. This chain's CDR3 is CASTFGTDQNEKLFF. The CDR3 region has the DNA TGTGCCAGCACCTTCGGGACAGATCAAAATGAAAAACTGTTTTTT.